Below are 22 T cell receptor beta chains sequenced from a single sample in a study of cytomegalovirus exposure and HLA in healthy donors. Sequencing was performed with immunoSEQ multiplex PCR; in TCRdb, only in-frame clones are kept and a portion is missing. The repertoire consists of fewer than 200,000 clones, with about 83% occurring once and the leading ten covering approximately 1.5%. Sequencing used PBMCs. The receptors come from a woman aged 25 to 39 in good health and CMV-seronegative.

The chain employs TRBV5-6 and TRBJ2-7, with 7 bases fitting TRBD1. CDR3 length: 15 amino acids. CDR1 and CDR2 (germline): SGHDT, YYEEEE. J was trimmed by 2 bases and V by 1 base; bases with no gene match: 6. CDR3 region: CASSLPGDSTYEQYF. The DNA of the CDR3 is TGTGCCAGCAGCTTGCCCGGGGACAGCACCTACGAGCAGTACTTC.

The count of this clone is one. V and J are TRBV29-1 and TRBJ1-1, with 10 positions matching TRBD1. Germline V gene lookup returns CDR1 SQVTM and CDR2 ANQGSEA. The CDR3 is made up of 14 amino acids. V gave up 5 bases and J gave up 2 bases; unmatched junction bases: 5. Written as DNA, the CDR3 is TGCAGCGTTAGGACAGGGGGACTAAACACTGAAGCTTTCTTT. Protein sequence: CSVRTGGLNTEAFF.

V and J are TRBV29-1 and TRBJ2-1; D remains ambiguous. Trimming pared 6 bases from V and 5 bases from J, leaving 5 bases between. Germline CDR1 reads SQVTM; CDR2 reads ANQGSEA. The CDR3 has 10 residues. Here the CDR3 DNA reads TGCAGCGTGGAGAACAATGAGCAGTTCTTC. As protein: CSVENNEQFF.

The chain couples TRBV4-2 to TRBJ1-3; 7 bases line up with TRBD1. V was pared by 3 bases and J by 0 bases, with 8 bases of the junction left unmatched. The V gene's germline CDR1 is LGHNA and CDR2 YNFKEQ. CDR3 size: 17 residues. The chain's CDR3 is CASSQFNRGPSGNTIYF. CDR3 DNA: TGTGCCAGCAGCCAGTTCAACAGGGGACCCTCTGGAAACACCATATATTTT.

Concerning this clone: The same CDR3 also results from other DNA sequences found in this sample. The chain joins TRBV5-1 to TRBJ2-2; no clear D gene. The CDR3 has 14 amino acids. Per germline, CDR1 SGHRS and CDR2 YFSETQ. Deletions cut 0 bases from V and 2 bases from J, with 5 bases between. The chain's CDR3 is CASSLGLNTGELFF. CDR3 DNA: TGCGCCAGCAGCTTGGGACTTAACACCGGGGAGCTGTTTTTT.

This clone was counted a single time. This sequence joins TRBV2 and TRBJ2-5, with D possibly TRBD2 on 5 matching bases. Per the germline V gene, CDR1 is SNHLY and CDR2 is FYNNEI. The CDR3 length is 13 residues. Trimming removed 5 bases at V and 4 bases at J, with 11 bases between. The CDR3 sequence: CASSPERRETQYF. CDR3 in DNA: TGTGCCAGCAGTCCCGAGCGGAGAGAGACCCAGTACTTC.

The gene calls are TRBV9 and TRBJ2-5; 12 positions match TRBD1. V lost 4 bases to trimming and J lost 5 bases; unmatched junction nucleotides: 27. Germline V lookup: CDR1 SGDLS, CDR2 YYNGEE. The CDR3 totals 22 residues. The CDR3 reads CASSTPPLGQGAQGGGRETQYF. The CDR3 nucleotides are TGTGCCAGCAGCACCCCCCCATTGGGACAGGGGGCGCAGGGGGGCGGAAGGGAGACCCAGTACTTC.

This clone was found a few times. The chain is built from TRBV5-6 and TRBJ2-3, with D unresolved. The CDR3 has 12 residues. Germline CDR1 and CDR2: SGHDT and YYEEEE. V gave up 6 bases and J gave up 4 bases, with 9 bases separating them. The CDR3 coding sequence is TGTGCCAGCAACAGAATGTCAGATACGCAGTATTTT. Translating it yields CASNRMSDTQYF.

The chain links TRBV11-2 to TRBJ2-7; TRBD2 agrees at 7 bases. J was trimmed by 2 bases and V by 3 bases; bases with no gene match: 10. CDR1 and CDR2 (germline): SGHAT, FQNNGV. The CDR3 is made up of 16 amino acids. CDR3 in DNA: TGTGCCAGCAGCTTCGGTGGAGGTCGGGGGGCCTACGAGCAGTACTTC. This translates into CASSFGGGRGAYEQYF.

This chain uses TRBV9 with TRBJ2-5, with 7 bases fitting TRBD1. Trimming took 7 bases from V and 5 from J; bases not matched to a gene: 11. The germline gives CDR1 SGDLS, CDR2 YYNGEE. This CDR3 has 14 amino acids. The CDR3 protein is CASGGQSHWETQYF. The CDR3 region has the DNA TGTGCCAGCGGGGGACAGAGCCACTGGGAGACCCAGTACTTC.

This sequence joins TRBV29-1 and TRBJ2-7, with 9 bases identical to TRBD1. Germline CDR1 and CDR2: SQVTM and ANQGSEA. V lost 6 bases, J lost 3 bases, and 6 bases stayed unmatched. The CDR3 runs 13 residues. CDR3 loop: CSVDPGQGYEQYF. CDR3 in DNA: TGCAGCGTCGACCCGGGACAGGGCTACGAGCAGTACTTC.

V is TRBV4-3 and J is TRBJ1-2; a possible D gene is TRBD1 (6 bases). The germline V gene encodes CDR1 LGHNA and CDR2 YSLEER. Deletions cut 1 base from V and 6 bases from J, with 12 bases between. The CDR3 has 14 amino acids. CDR3 nucleotide sequence: TGCGCCAGCAGCCAAGGGGCAGGGGCGGATGGCTACACCTTC. Encoded protein: CASSQGAGADGYTF.

The CDR3 nucleotides read TGCAGCGCAACCGGGACAACATACACCGGGGAGCTGTTTTTT. Protein: CSATGTTYTGELFF. The chain is built from TRBV29-1 and TRBJ2-2, with a tentative D call TRBD1 (6 bases). V lost 7 bases and J lost 3, with 15 bases in between. Per germline, CDR1 SQVTM and CDR2 ANQGSEA. This CDR3 comprises 14 residues.

This clone came up once. V usage is TRBV5-1 and J usage is TRBJ2-5; D may be TRBD1 (6 bases). Germline V gene sequence: CDR1 SGHRS, CDR2 YFSETQ. This CDR3 has 14 residues. Between the trimmed V and J ends, which lost 2 bases and 4 bases, there was a span of 12 bases. CDR3 region: CASSLGKGVETQYF. The CDR3 bases are TGCGCCAGCAGCTTAGGAAAGGGGGTAGAGACCCAGTACTTC.

The chain is built from TRBV5-6 and TRBJ1-1; a possible D gene is TRBD1 (6 bases). CDR1 is SGHDT, CDR2 YYEEEE, per germline. The CDR3 is made up of 15 amino acids. The V gene lost 4 bases and the J gene lost 0 bases, with 13 bases spanning the gap. CDR3 loop: CASSAWDTLNTEAFF. In DNA form, the CDR3 reads TGTGCCAGCAGCGCCTGGGACACCCTGAACACTGAAGCTTTCTTT.

This chain connects TRBV9 to TRBJ2-3; D unresolved. Germline loops: CDR1 SGDLS, CDR2 YYNGEE. CDR3 length equals 13 residues. V lost 3 bases to trimming and J lost 1 base, with 6 bases between them. The CDR3 DNA sequence: TGTGCCAGCAGCGCGCGGCGCACAGATACGCAGTATTTT. Amino acids: CASSARRTDTQYF.

V usage is TRBV5-1 and J usage is TRBJ2-2; maybe TRBD1 (6 bases). Looked up from germline, CDR1 is SGHRS and CDR2 is YFSETQ. CDR3 length equals 17 residues. V lost 1 base to trimming and J lost 0 bases, with 13 bases between them. CDR3 DNA sequence: TGCGCCAGCAGCTTGAACCGGGACATCGCGAACACCGGGGAGCTGTTTTTT. Translating it yields CASSLNRDIANTGELFF.

The V call is TRBV25-1, the J call TRBJ2-3, with D possibly matching TRBD2 (5 bases). With 9 bases removed from V and 5 bases from J, the gap between germline ends came to 18 bases. The V gene's germline CDR1 is MGHDK and CDR2 SYGVNS. CDR3 length: 14 amino acids. CDR3: CASTDSPHEDTQYF. CDR3 nucleotides: TGTGCCAGTACGGACTCCCCCCACGAAGATACGCAGTATTTT.

The V call is TRBV27, the J call TRBJ2-1; 7 bases align to TRBD2. V shed 8 bases and J 0 bases; nucleotides not matched to a gene: 7. This CDR3 contains 15 residues. Germline assignment: CDR1 MNHEY and CDR2 SMNVEV (reference sequence). The CDR3 protein is CASSLGGGSYNEQFF. The CDR3, as DNA: TGTGCCAGCTCCCTTGGGGGGGGCTCCTACAATGAGCAGTTCTTC.

The gene calls are TRBV5-1 and TRBJ2-2; TRBD2 matches 15 bases. The germline gives CDR1 SGHRS, CDR2 YFSETQ. The CDR3 consists of 18 residues. The J segment lost 2 bases and the V segment lost 4 bases, leaving 6 bases of the junction unmatched. Here the CDR3 DNA reads TGCGCCAGCAGCCTGGGACTAGCGGGGGGATCTAACACCGGGGAGCTGTTTTTT. Its protein product is CASSLGLAGGSNTGELFF.

The genes are TRBV7-9 and TRBJ1-2, with 7 positions matching TRBD1. The CDR3 loop spans 15 amino acids. Germline trimming cut 1 base from V and 2 bases from J; bases unmatched to any gene: 4. Looked up from germline, CDR1 is SEHNR and CDR2 is FQNEAQ (reference sequence). The DNA of the CDR3 is TGTGCCAGCAGCTTAGTGGGGACAGCGAACTATGGCTACACCTTC. The encoded protein is CASSLVGTANYGYTF.

V gene TRBV6-5 combines with J gene TRBJ1-1; D gene unclear. Per the germline V gene, CDR1 is MNHEY and CDR2 is SVGAGI. The CDR3 is 14 residues long. V gave up 3 bases and J gave up 1 base, with 9 bases separating them. The CDR3 DNA reads as TGTGCCAGCAGTTATCCTGGCCCGAACACTGAAGCTTTCTTT. This sequence encodes CASSYPGPNTEAFF.